This TCR beta chain was profiled in a study of T cells in Graves' hyperthyroidism and ophthalmopathy. The CDR3 is 20 amino acids. Germline V gene lookup returns CDR1 DFQATT and CDR2 SNEGSKA (reference sequence). J lost 2 bases, V lost 1 base, and 15 bases had no gene match. This clonotype has ten or more counts. The antigen is unknown. The sample, blood from the first hyperthyroidism diagnosis, precedes any ophthalmopathy symptoms. Whole-study findings and limits: Ophthalmopathy got predicted by the model a median approximately 6 months before its onset. Most thyroid clonotypes that were expanded above 0.001 also turned up in blood.

RNA transcripts yielded amplified TCR beta CDR3 regions. Primed by the HTBI set, a first-round RT-PCR was run on the TCR CDR3. TCRdb re-analysed the multiplex PCR reads in MiXCR, keeping a single row per CDR3 protein. Here the sample spans some 270,000 distinct CDR3 sequences, 13% being singletons. Sequencing input: blood. J is TRBJ1-6 and V is TRBV20-1, with 9 bases lining up with TRBD1. The receptor's source is a woman aged 25 to 39 with Graves' hyperthyroidism that later progressed to Graves' ophthalmopathy. CDR3 DNA sequence: TGCAGTGCTAGAGGAATTAGCGGGACAGGGACACTTACCTATAATTCACCCCTCCACTTT. This sequence encodes CSARGISGTGTLTYNSPLHF.